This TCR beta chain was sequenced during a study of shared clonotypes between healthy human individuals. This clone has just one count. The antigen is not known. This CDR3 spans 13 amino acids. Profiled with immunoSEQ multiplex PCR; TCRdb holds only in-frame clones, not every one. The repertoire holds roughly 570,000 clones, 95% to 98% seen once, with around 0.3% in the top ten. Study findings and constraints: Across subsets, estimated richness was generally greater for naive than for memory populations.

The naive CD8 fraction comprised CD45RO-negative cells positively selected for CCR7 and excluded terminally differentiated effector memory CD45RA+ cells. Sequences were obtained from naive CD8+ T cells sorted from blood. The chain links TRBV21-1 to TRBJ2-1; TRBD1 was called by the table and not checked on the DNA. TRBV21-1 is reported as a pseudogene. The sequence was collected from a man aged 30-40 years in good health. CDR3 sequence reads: CASSRDRGNEQFF. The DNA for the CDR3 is TGTGCCAGCAGTCGGGACAGGGGGAATGAGCAGTTCTTC.